The clone carrying this T cell receptor (beta chain) was seen more than once but under ten times. The sample is drawn from a study of T cells in Graves' hyperthyroidism and ophthalmopathy. The ends were cut back, 4 bases at V and 7 bases at J, with 16 bases in the middle. This CDR3 contains 14 residues. Germline V lookup: CDR1 SEHNR, CDR2 FQNEAQ (reference sequence). Amplified regions were TCR beta CDR3 sequences from RNA transcripts. HTBI primers were the set used in a first-round RT-PCR of the TCR CDR3. TCRdb reanalysed the multiplex PCR reads using MiXCR and keeps one entry per CDR3 protein. The data contain about 480,000 distinct CDR3 sequences, approximately 15% of them singletons.

Material for sequencing was blood. The source of this sequence is a young woman with Graves' hyperthyroidism. The V gene is TRBV7-9, the J gene TRBJ1-2; D call uncertain. CDR3 loop: CASSSPSTYSGYTF. The CDR3 coding sequence is TGTGCCAGCAGCTCTCCTTCCACGTACTCTGGCTACACCTTC.